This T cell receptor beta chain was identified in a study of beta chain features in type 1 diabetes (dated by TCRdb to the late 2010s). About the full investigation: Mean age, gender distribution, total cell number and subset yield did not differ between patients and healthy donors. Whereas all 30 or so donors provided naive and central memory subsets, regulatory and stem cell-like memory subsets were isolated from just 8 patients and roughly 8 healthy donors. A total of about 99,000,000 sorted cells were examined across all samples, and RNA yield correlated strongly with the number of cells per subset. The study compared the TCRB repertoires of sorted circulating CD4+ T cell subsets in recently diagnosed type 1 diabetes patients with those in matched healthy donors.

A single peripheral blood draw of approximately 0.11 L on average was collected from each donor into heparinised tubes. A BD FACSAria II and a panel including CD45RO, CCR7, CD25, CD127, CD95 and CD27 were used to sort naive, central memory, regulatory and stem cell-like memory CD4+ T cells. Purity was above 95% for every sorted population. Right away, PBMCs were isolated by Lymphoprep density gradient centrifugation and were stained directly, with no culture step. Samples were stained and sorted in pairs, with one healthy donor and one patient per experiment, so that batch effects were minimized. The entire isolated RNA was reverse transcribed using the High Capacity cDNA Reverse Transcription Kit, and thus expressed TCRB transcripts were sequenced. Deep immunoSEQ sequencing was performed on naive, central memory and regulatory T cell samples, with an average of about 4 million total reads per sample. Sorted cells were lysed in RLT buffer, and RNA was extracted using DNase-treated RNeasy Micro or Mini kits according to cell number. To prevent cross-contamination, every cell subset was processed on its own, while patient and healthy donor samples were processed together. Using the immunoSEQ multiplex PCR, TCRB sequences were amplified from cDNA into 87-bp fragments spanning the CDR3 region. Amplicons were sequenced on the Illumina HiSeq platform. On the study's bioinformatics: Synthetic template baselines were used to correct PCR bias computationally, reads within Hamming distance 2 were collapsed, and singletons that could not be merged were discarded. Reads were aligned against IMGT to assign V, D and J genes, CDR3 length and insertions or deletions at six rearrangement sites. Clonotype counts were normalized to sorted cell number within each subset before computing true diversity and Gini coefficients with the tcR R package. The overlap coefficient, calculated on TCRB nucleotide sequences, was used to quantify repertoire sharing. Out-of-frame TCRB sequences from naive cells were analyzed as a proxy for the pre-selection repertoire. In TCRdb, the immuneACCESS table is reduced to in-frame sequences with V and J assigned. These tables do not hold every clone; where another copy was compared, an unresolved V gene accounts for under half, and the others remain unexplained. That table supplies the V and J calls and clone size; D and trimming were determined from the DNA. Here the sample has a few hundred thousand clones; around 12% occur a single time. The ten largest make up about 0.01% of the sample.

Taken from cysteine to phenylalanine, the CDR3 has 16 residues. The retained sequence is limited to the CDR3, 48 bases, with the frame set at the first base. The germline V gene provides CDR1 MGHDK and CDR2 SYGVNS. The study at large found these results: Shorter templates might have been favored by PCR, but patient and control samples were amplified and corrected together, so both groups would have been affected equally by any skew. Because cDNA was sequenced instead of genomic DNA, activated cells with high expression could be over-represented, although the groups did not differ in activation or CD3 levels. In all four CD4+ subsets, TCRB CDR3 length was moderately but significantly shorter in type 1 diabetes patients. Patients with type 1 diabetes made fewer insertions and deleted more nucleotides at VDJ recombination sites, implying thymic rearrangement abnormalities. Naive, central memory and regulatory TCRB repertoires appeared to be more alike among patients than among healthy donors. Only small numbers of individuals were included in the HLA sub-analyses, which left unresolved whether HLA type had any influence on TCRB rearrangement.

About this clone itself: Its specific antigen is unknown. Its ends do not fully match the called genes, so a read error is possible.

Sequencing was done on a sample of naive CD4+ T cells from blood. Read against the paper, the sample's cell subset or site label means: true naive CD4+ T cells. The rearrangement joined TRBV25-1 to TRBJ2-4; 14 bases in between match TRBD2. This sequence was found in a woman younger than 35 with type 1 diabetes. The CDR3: CASSAGLAGAQNIQYF. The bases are TGTGCCAGCAGTGCGGGACTAGCGGGAGCCCAAAACATTCAGTACTTC.